The 19 T cell receptor beta chains listed next were all sequenced from one sample in a study of human T cells and chemical hapten exposure. Time point meaning: patch test 1, 2 weeks after DPC sensitization. Treatment defined: therapeutic diphenylcyclopropenone sensitization with weekly scalp DPC. TCRdb passed the RACE reads through MiXCR, listing each CDR3 protein once. Found here are around 160,000 distinct CDR3 sequences, about 14% of them singletons; the top ten hold less than 2%. This sample comprised whole blood, obtained in connection with sensitization to the hapten diphenylcyclopropenone (DPC). These receptors all stem from a woman in her thirties with alopecia areata. Some clones in this sample may be carry-over from other donors' samples.

The chain couples TRBV30 to TRBJ2-7; D is uncertain. The CDR3 loop spans 11 amino acids. Trimming removed 0 bases from V and 6 bases from J, with 6 bases in between. Germline V gene sequence: CDR1 GTSNPN, CDR2 SVGIG (reference sequence). CDR3 nucleotides: TGTGCCTGGAGTGTGGCACGCGAGCAGTACTTC. Its translation is CAWSVAREQYF.

The chain combines TRBV15 with TRBJ2-3; TRBD1 or TRBD2 may be the D gene (5 bases each). Germline V gene lookup returns CDR1 LNHNV and CDR2 YYDKDF (reference sequence). This CDR3 contains 13 residues. Trimming pared 0 bases from V and 13 bases from J, leaving 14 bases between. CDR3 DNA sequence: TGTGCCACCAGCAGAGATATAGCAGGGAGAGAGTATTTT. Amino acid sequence: CATSRDIAGREYF.

This clonotype came up a few times. The chain recombines TRBV6-1 with TRBJ1-2; D is undetermined. The CDR3 covers 14 residues. Germline CDR1 is MNHNS and CDR2 is SASEGT. The V and J ends lost 0 bases and 4 bases respectively, with 9 bases between them. CDR3 coding DNA: TGTGCCAGCAGTGAAGCGCACGGAACCTATGGCTACACCTTC. This translates into CASSEAHGTYGYTF.

J is TRBJ1-1 and V is TRBV7-6, with D maybe TRBD1 (6 bases). Trimming left V 3 bases short and J 5 bases short, with 16 bases between. The CDR3 extends over 15 amino acids. Germline V gene data show CDR1 as SGHVS and CDR2 as FNYEAQ. CDR3 nucleotide sequence: TGTGCCAGCAGCTTTGGTGGCAACAGGGCTACTGAAGCTTTCTTT. Protein product: CASSFGGNRATEAFF.

The chain carries TRBV5-5 and TRBJ2-2, with 7 bases lining up with TRBD2. The CDR3 contains 13 residues. V dropped 8 bases and J dropped 7; count of bases not matched to a gene: 8. Germline lookup yields CDR1 SGHKS and CDR2 YYEKEE (reference sequence). The CDR3 nucleotides read TGTGCCAGTGGACTAGTGGGCCTCGGGGAGCTGTTTTTT. Translated: CASGLVGLGELFF.

This clonotype was observed a handful of times. V is TRBV10-3 and J is TRBJ2-3; weak D call: TRBD2 (5 bases). From germline, CDR1 is ENHRY and CDR2 SYGVKD. CDR3 length: 15 residues. Trimming cost V 5 bases and J 1 base, with 13 bases left between them. In nucleotides, the CDR3 is TGTGCCATCAGTTCCGAGGAGGTTGGCACAGATACGCAGTATTTT. This encodes CAISSEEVGTDTQYF.

This clonotype was seen repeatedly, ten times or more. The V and J genes are TRBV10-3 and TRBJ2-7; D is tentatively TRBD1 or TRBD2 (7 bases each). The CDR3 sequence is 13 residues long. The V end was cut by 10 bases, the J end by 6 bases, with 19 bases between. Germline V lookup: CDR1 ENHRY, CDR2 SYGVKD. CDR3 region: CATTKDREGEQYF. The CDR3 region has the DNA TGTGCCACCACTAAAGACAGGGAGGGCGAGCAGTACTTC.

V gene TRBV7-2 combines with J gene TRBJ1-4; 10 nucleotides agree with TRBD1. From germline, CDR1 is SGHTA and CDR2 FQGNSA. The trim removed 4 bases at V and 8 bases at J, leaving 7 bases unmatched. CDR3 length equals 15 residues. The CDR3 DNA sequence: TGTGCCAGCAGCTCACAAGGGACAGGGGACGAAAAACTGTTTTTT. It yields the protein CASSSQGTGDEKLFF.

This chain links TRBV5-6 with TRBJ2-1; maybe TRBD1 (5 bases). With 4 bases removed from V and 9 bases from J, the gap between germline ends came to 17 bases. In germline, CDR1 is SGHDT, CDR2 YYEEEE. The CDR3 covers 14 residues. The CDR3 region is CASSLELQGFEQFF. The CDR3 DNA follows: TGTGCCAGCAGCCTAGAGCTCCAGGGTTTTGAGCAGTTCTTC.

This clonotype turned up a few times. The J gene is TRBJ2-2, the V gene TRBV6-1, with TRBD2 matching 7 bases. The CDR3 extends over 13 amino acids. Germline lookup yields CDR1 MNHNS and CDR2 SASEGT. The CDR3 coding sequence is TGTCAAGCAGCGGGAACTAACACCGGGGAGCTGTTTTTT. Protein product: CQAAGTNTGELFF.

V and J are TRBV3-1 and TRBJ2-7, with TRBD1 matching over 10 bases. Trimming took 4 bases from V and 3 from J; bases not matched to a gene: 9. The CDR3 runs 16 residues. Looked up from germline, CDR1 is LGHDT and CDR2 is YNNKEL (reference sequence). The CDR3 reads CASSPRRGQGYYEQYF. The CDR3 DNA reads as TGTGCCAGCAGCCCCAGACGGGGACAGGGGTACTACGAGCAGTACTTC.

This clonotype was recorded many times. The J gene is TRBJ1-5, the V gene TRBV7-8; the D is unclear. Trimming removed 3 bases at V and 1 base at J, with 10 bases between. Germline CDR1 reads SGHVS; CDR2 reads FQNEAQ. The CDR3 is 15 amino acids. CDR3 in amino acids: CASSLGRVSNQPQHF. The CDR3 region has the DNA TGTGCCAGCAGCTTGGGTAGGGTGAGCAATCAGCCCCAGCATTTT.

The V and J genes are TRBV5-1 and TRBJ2-5; 8 positions agree with TRBD2. With V trimmed by 3 bases and J by 2 bases, 6 bases remained unmatched. CDR1 SGHRS and CDR2 YFSETQ come from the germline V gene. This CDR3 is 15 amino acids long. The CDR3 reads CASSSPREGQETQYF. CDR3 bases: TGCGCCAGCAGCTCACCCCGGGAGGGACAAGAGACCCAGTACTTC.

On this clonotype: A junction end diverges from the germline sequence, so it may reflect a read error. The CDR3 loop is CTSSEKSHTAGTTNEKLFF. DNA for the CDR3: TGTACCAGCAGTGAAAAGAGTCACACGGCAGGGACAACTAATGAAAAACTGTTTTTT. The chain is built from TRBV6-1 and TRBJ1-4; tentative D call: TRBD1 (5 bases). Germline lookup yields CDR1 MNHNS and CDR2 SASEGT. The CDR3 is made up of 19 amino acids.

This clonotype turned up a few times. The chain has TRBV7-9 and TRBJ1-1, with D uncertain. Trimming took 4 bases from V and 1 from J, leaving 22 bases between them. The CDR3 has 18 amino acids. Germline V gene data show CDR1 as SEHNR and CDR2 as FQNEAQ (reference sequence). CDR3 residues: CASSSTLIRGPANTEAFF. The CDR3 DNA follows: TGTGCCAGCAGCTCGACCCTGATTCGTGGGCCCGCGAACACTGAAGCTTTCTTT.

The sample holds a few counts of this clonotype. V usage is TRBV7-9 and J usage is TRBJ2-3; 11 nucleotides align to TRBD2. Losses at the gene ends were 4 bases for V and 1 base for J; bases not matched to a gene: 4. This CDR3 region has 16 residues. Germline CDR1 SEHNR, CDR2 FQNEAQ (reference sequence). CDR3 nucleotide sequence: TGTGCCAGCAGCTCACTAGCGGGGGCCCGCACAGATACGCAGTATTTT. It codes for CASSSLAGARTDTQYF.

This clonotype has only a few counts. This chain uses TRBV21-1 with TRBJ2-1; the table's TRBD1 call for D was not verified on the DNA. TRBV21-1 is assigned pseudogene status. The length of the CDR3 is 17 residues. DNA for the CDR3: TGTGCCAGCAGCCCCCGATCCGGGACCGCCTCCTACAATGAGCAGTTCTTC. Protein sequence: CASSPRSGTASYNEQFF.

V gene TRBV29-1 combines with J gene TRBJ2-7, with D perhaps matching TRBD1 (6 bases). Germline CDR1 SQVTM, CDR2 ANQGSEA. This CDR3 has 12 residues. Trimming removed 3 bases at V and 7 bases at J, with 13 bases between. Written as DNA, the CDR3 is TGCAGCGTTGAGCTGGACAGTGGGGAGCAGTACTTC. Translation gives CSVELDSGEQYF.

The rearrangement links TRBV5-1 to TRBJ2-1; TRBD1 matches 12 bases. This CDR3 region has 16 residues. The junction had 8 bases not matched to a gene; V was cut back by 1 base and J by 9 bases. Germline CDR1 is SGHRS and CDR2 is YFSETQ. The CDR3, as DNA: TGCGCCAGCAGCTTGAGGGGACAGGGGGCGAGTAGTGAGCAGTTCTTC. This gives the protein CASSLRGQGASSEQFF.